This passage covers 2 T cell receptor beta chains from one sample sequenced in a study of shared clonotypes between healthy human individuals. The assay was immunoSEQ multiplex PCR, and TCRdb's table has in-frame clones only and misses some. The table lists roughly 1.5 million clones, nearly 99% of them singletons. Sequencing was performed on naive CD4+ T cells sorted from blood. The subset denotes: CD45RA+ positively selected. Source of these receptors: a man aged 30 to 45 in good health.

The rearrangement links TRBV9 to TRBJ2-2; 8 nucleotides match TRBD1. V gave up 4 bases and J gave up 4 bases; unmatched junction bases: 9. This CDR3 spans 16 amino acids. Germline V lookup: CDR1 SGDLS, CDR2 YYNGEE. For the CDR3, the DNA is TGTGCCAGCAGCCCGTCCCAGGGGGCCGGCACCGGGGAGCTGTTTTTT. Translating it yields CASSPSQGAGTGELFF.

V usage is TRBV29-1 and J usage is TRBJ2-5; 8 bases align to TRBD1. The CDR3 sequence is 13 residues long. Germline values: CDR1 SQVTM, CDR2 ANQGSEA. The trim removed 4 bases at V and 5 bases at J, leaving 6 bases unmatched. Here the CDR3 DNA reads TGCAGCGTTGGGACAGGGTTGAAGGAGACCCAGTACTTC. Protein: CSVGTGLKETQYF.